Below, 11 T cell receptor beta chains from the same sample are listed, as sequenced in a study of blood T cell repertoires in COVID-19 (dated by TCRdb to the early 2020s). Libraries were constructed by the immunoSEQ multiplex PCR assay. What TCRdb holds here is the immuneACCESS table cut down to in-frame rearrangements. Part of the clones is not present; checked against another copy, under half of the missing clones reflect an unresolved V gene, and the others are unexplained. The sample table lists 250,000 to 400,000 clones, 70% to 90% of them with a count of one. Jointly, the top ten make up 1.5% to 2% of the sample. Sequencing was performed on peripheral blood. The receptors here all came from a woman aged 25 to 39 with COVID-19, enrolled during active disease.

This chain connects TRBV2 to TRBJ1-5; D is possibly TRBD1 (5 bases). Germline V CDR1 and CDR2: SNHLY, FYNNEI. Trimming cost V 8 bases and J 9 bases, with 8 bases left between them. CDR3 length: 10 residues. This CDR3 is CASGGRPQHF. DNA of the CDR3: TGTGCCAGCGGGGGGAGGCCCCAGCATTTT.

V is TRBV10-1 and J is TRBJ1-1; possible D gene TRBD1, 6 bases. The V end lost 5 bases, the J end lost 6 bases, and 16 bases lay between the germline ends. Germline V gene lookup returns CDR1 WNHNN and CDR2 SYGVQD (reference sequence). The CDR3 is 14 residues long. The CDR3 here is CASSTSGQFSEAFF. CDR3 sequence (DNA): TGCGCCAGCAGTACCTCGGGACAATTTTCTGAAGCTTTCTTT.

This sequence joins TRBV6-6 and TRBJ1-2; 10 bases align to TRBD1. Germline assignment: CDR1 MNHNY and CDR2 SVGAGI (reference sequence). V shed 5 bases and J 4 bases; nucleotides not matched to a gene: 7. CDR3 length: 15 amino acids. CDR3 DNA sequence: TGTGCCAGCAGTCCCAGACAGGGGGCCGGCTATGGCTACACCTTC. Amino acid sequence: CASSPRQGAGYGYTF.

The chain is built from TRBV3-1 (or the pseudogene TRBV3-2) and TRBJ1-3; no definite D call. Trimming took 0 bases from V and 4 from J, leaving 10 bases between them. Germline loops: CDR1 LGHDT, CDR2 YNNKEL (reference sequence). The CDR3 contains 15 residues. This CDR3 is CASSQDWAAGNTIYF. The DNA of the CDR3 is TGTGCCAGCAGCCAAGACTGGGCTGCCGGAAACACCATATATTTT.

J is TRBJ1-2 and V is TRBV7-9; D possibly corresponds to TRBD1 (5 bases). The CDR3 covers 12 residues. V was trimmed by 1 base and J by 7 bases, leaving 7 bases between them. Germline CDR1 and CDR2: SEHNR and FQNEAQ (reference sequence). This chain's CDR3 is CASSLGGAGYTF. Written as DNA, the CDR3 is TGTGCCAGCAGCTTAGGTGGGGCTGGCTACACCTTC.

The V and J genes are TRBV5-1 and TRBJ2-3; 10 nucleotides align to TRBD2. CDR3 length equals 16 residues. Germline values: CDR1 SGHRS, CDR2 YFSETQ. V was pared by 0 bases and J by 3 bases, with 4 bases of the junction left unmatched. The CDR3 spells CASSLAGSGGTDTQYF. CDR3 bases: TGCGCCAGCAGCTTGGCCGGTAGCGGGGGGACAGATACGCAGTATTTT.

V gene TRBV7-3 combines with J gene TRBJ2-3; 8 nucleotides match TRBD1. Germline values: CDR1 SGHTA, CDR2 FQGTGA. The V and J ends lost 5 bases and 3 bases, in that order; junction bases with no gene match: 4. The CDR3 has 14 residues. CDR3 residues: CASSRGQGTDTQYF. The DNA of the CDR3 is TGTGCCAGCAGCCGCGGACAGGGAACAGATACGCAGTATTTT.

The chain uses TRBV4-1 and TRBJ2-3; 9 bases line up with TRBD2. The CDR3 runs 15 residues. The J segment lost 9 bases and the V segment lost 0 bases, leaving 7 bases of the junction unmatched. Germline V lookup: CDR1 MGHRA, CDR2 YSYEKL. CDR3 nucleotides: TGCGCCAGCAGCCAAGATCCTAGCGGGGCGGTCACGCAGTATTTT. Protein product: CASSQDPSGAVTQYF.

V and J are TRBV19 and TRBJ1-5, with D possibly matching TRBD1 (5 bases). V was trimmed by 5 bases and J by 1 base, leaving 12 bases between them. CDR3 length equals 15 residues. Germline V CDR1 and CDR2: LNHDA, SQIVND (reference sequence). The CDR3 DNA sequence: TGTGCCAGTAGTGTCCTACAGGAAAGCAATCAGCCCCAGCATTTT. Protein: CASSVLQESNQPQHF.

The chain is built from TRBV5-1 and TRBJ1-2, with 7 bases lining up with TRBD1. The CDR3 spans 14 residues. The V segment lost 0 bases and the J segment 5 bases; nucleotides outside the gene matches: 4. Germline CDR1 SGHRS, CDR2 YFSETQ. The CDR3 sequence: CASSLGTGTYGYTF. CDR3 sequence (DNA): TGCGCCAGCAGCTTGGGGACAGGAACGTATGGCTACACCTTC.

The chain couples TRBV6-5 to TRBJ2-1; 10 bases align to TRBD2. After removal of 7 bases from V and 10 bases from J, the junction contained 10 bases not matched to a gene. The CDR3 runs to 14 residues. Germline V gene sequence: CDR1 MNHEY, CDR2 SVGAGI. The CDR3 reads CASKLAGTIHEQFF. DNA of the CDR3: TGTGCCAGCAAACTAGCGGGGACTATTCACGAGCAGTTCTTC.